What follows are 8 T cell receptor beta chains derived from one specimen sequenced in a study of blood T cell repertoires in COVID-19. Generated by immunoSEQ multiplex PCR, the TCRdb table keeps only in-frame clones and is missing some. Of roughly 380,000 clones in the sample, 85% were seen once. The specimen sequenced was peripheral blood. Receptor source: a woman between 18 and 30 years old with acute or convalescent COVID-19.

The chain joins TRBV12-5 to TRBJ1-2; D unresolved. V was pared by 1 base and J by 5 bases, with 14 bases between. The CDR3 is made up of 15 amino acids. Germline CDR1 reads LGHNT; CDR2 reads FRNRAP. Here the CDR3 DNA reads TGTGCTAGTGGTTTGGGACGCGGGTTAGTGTATGGCTACACCTTC. It translates to CASGLGRGLVYGYTF.

This rearrangement joins TRBV5-1 to TRBJ2-5, with 7 bases fitting TRBD2. Per germline, CDR1 SGHRS and CDR2 YFSETQ. The CDR3 sequence is 17 residues long. J gave up 2 bases and V 0 bases, and 10 bases lay outside the gene matches. This CDR3 reads CASSLAYREAGQETQYF. In DNA form, the CDR3 reads TGCGCCAGCAGCTTGGCCTACCGGGAAGCGGGGCAAGAGACCCAGTACTTC.

The chain is built from TRBV2 and TRBJ2-7; TRBD2 agrees at 10 bases. From germline, CDR1 is SNHLY and CDR2 FYNNEI. The CDR3 spans 14 residues. V gave up 8 bases and J gave up 5 bases; unmatched junction bases: 9. The CDR3 here is CASCLAGVGNEQYF. As DNA, the CDR3 is TGTGCCAGCTGTCTAGCGGGAGTGGGGAACGAGCAGTACTTC.

The chain is built from TRBV9 and TRBJ2-7; D might be TRBD2 (5 bases). The V gene lost 1 base and the J gene lost 7 bases, with 12 bases spanning the gap. The CDR3 spans 13 residues. CDR1 is SGDLS and CDR2 is YYNGEE in the germline V gene. CDR3 in DNA: TGTGCCAGCAGCGTATCTAGCTCGAGTGAGCAGTACTTC. It specifies CASSVSSSSEQYF.

This chain links TRBV3-1 (or the pseudogene TRBV3-2) with TRBJ1-3; a possible D gene is TRBD1 (5 bases). The CDR3 runs 15 residues. CDR1 and CDR2 (germline): LGHDT, YNNKEL (reference sequence). V lost 2 bases to trimming and J lost 4 bases, with 12 bases between them. The CDR3 bases are TGTGCCAGCAGCCAACGCAGGGTGGACGGAAACACCATATATTTT. Translating it yields CASSQRRVDGNTIYF.

V and J are TRBV2 and TRBJ1-1; 8 positions agree with TRBD1. V lost 8 bases, J lost 4 bases, and 9 bases stayed unmatched. The CDR3 is made up of 14 amino acids. Germline CDR1 and CDR2: SNHLY and FYNNEI. The CDR3 bases are TGTGCCAGCTCCTCAGGGGGCGCGAGCACTGAAGCTTTCTTT. Its translation: CASSSGGASTEAFF.

This clone was picked up a small number of times. The genes are TRBV18 and TRBJ2-1; TRBD2 is a possible D gene (6 bases). V was shortened by 6 bases and J by 8 bases, with 26 bases between the two germline ends. This CDR3 comprises 17 residues. Per the germline V gene, CDR1 is KGHSH and CDR2 is LQKENI. CDR3 in DNA: TGTGCCAGCTCCCCCCCAACCGGGACTTCGAGGACCTATGAGCAGTTCTTC. Amino acid sequence: CASSPPTGTSRTYEQFF.

The chain combines TRBV6-5 with TRBJ1-5; no firm D call. The germline V gene has CDR1 MNHEY and CDR2 SVGAGI. V lost 6 bases and J lost 6, with 15 bases in between. This CDR3 comprises 14 residues. The CDR3 sequence is CASSELDMFQPQHF. The DNA of the CDR3 is TGTGCCAGCAGCGAGTTAGACATGTTTCAGCCCCAGCATTTT.